A single sample is the source of the 17 T cell receptor beta chains below, sequenced in a study of cytomegalovirus exposure and HLA in healthy donors (TCRdb year 2017). Library preparation employed the immunoSEQ multiplex PCR assay. A mixture of 60 forward primers for TCR Vbeta segments and 13 reverse primers for TCR Jbeta segments was used in the multiplex PCR. In TCRdb, the immuneACCESS table is reduced to in-frame sequences with V and J assigned. These tables do not hold every clone; where another copy was compared, an unresolved V gene accounts for under half, and the others remain unexplained. The sample table holds around 36,000 clones. Jointly, the top ten make up 3% to 4% of the sample. Sequenced material: PBMCs. The origin of the receptors is a woman in her twenties or thirties in good health and CMV-seropositive.

This rearrangement joins TRBV10-2 to TRBJ2-2; perhaps TRBD1 as D (5 bases). V lost 2 bases to trimming and J lost 6 bases, with 22 bases between them. Germline values: CDR1 WSHSY, CDR2 SAAADI. The CDR3 is made up of 18 amino acids. Here the CDR3 reads CASSEKVRRVKGAGELFF. CDR3 nucleotide sequence: TGCGCCAGCAGTGAGAAGGTTCGCAGGGTGAAAGGGGCCGGGGAGCTGTTTTTT.

This sequence joins TRBV30 and TRBJ2-7, with 10 positions matching TRBD2. Trimming took 0 bases from V and 4 from J; bases not matched to a gene: 9. CDR1 is GTSNPN and CDR2 is SVGIG in the germline V gene (reference sequence). The CDR3 extends over 16 amino acids. As DNA, the CDR3 is TGTGCCTGGAGTGTCTGGCTAGCGGGGGCCACTTACGAGCAGTACTTC. Translated, it gives CAWSVWLAGATYEQYF.

The chain combines TRBV7-9 with TRBJ1-1; D remains unclear. This CDR3 region has 16 residues. Germline V gene lookup returns CDR1 SEHNR and CDR2 FQNEAQ (reference sequence). Trimming removed 1 base at V and 6 bases at J, with 18 bases between. CDR3 sequence: CASSLGPLNGEPEAFF. The DNA of the CDR3 is TGTGCCAGCAGCTTAGGACCACTAAACGGGGAACCTGAAGCTTTCTTT.

The V call is TRBV23-1, the J call TRBJ2-2, with D possibly TRBD2 on 6 matching bases. TRBV23-1 is assigned to the ORF class and has an uncertain function. The CDR3 contains 16 residues. V was clipped by 6 bases and J by 2 bases, with 16 bases between them. CDR3 sequence reads: CASRGIGGINTGELFF. The CDR3, as DNA: TGCGCCAGCAGAGGCATCGGGGGAATCAACACCGGGGAGCTGTTTTTT.

V is TRBV25-1 and J is TRBJ2-5; 7 nucleotides align to TRBD1. Looked up from germline, CDR1 is MGHDK and CDR2 is SYGVNS. The CDR3 consists of 14 residues. V dropped 4 bases and J dropped 5; count of bases not matched to a gene: 7. In nucleotides, the CDR3 is TGTGCCAGCAGTGGTATACAGGGGATTGAGACCCAGTACTTC. The encoded protein is CASSGIQGIETQYF.

This chain joins TRBV4-1 and TRBJ1-2, with 7 bases identical to TRBD1. This CDR3 is built from 14 residues. Germline V gene sequence: CDR1 MGHRA, CDR2 YSYEKL. Trimming took 3 bases from V and 2 from J; bases not matched to a gene: 3. The CDR3 DNA follows: TGCGCCAGCAGCCACCGACAGGGCAACTATGGCTACACCTTC. Protein: CASSHRQGNYGYTF.

The chain links TRBV5-4 to TRBJ2-3; 9 bases are a match to TRBD2. J was trimmed by 1 base and V by 0 bases; bases with no gene match: 12. The CDR3 loop spans 19 amino acids. Germline V CDR1 and CDR2: SGHNT, YYREEE (reference sequence). CDR3 region: CASSLGGGIRTSGTDTQYF. Written as DNA, the CDR3 is TGTGCCAGCAGCTTGGGCGGCGGAATAAGGACTAGCGGCACAGATACGCAGTATTTT.

This chain uses TRBV7-8 with TRBJ2-5, with TRBD2 as a possible D gene (6 bases). The J call is in doubt because the DNA end fits TRBJ2-7 better. The CDR3 loop spans 14 amino acids. Germline values: CDR1 SGHVS, CDR2 FQNEAQ. CDR3 sequence: CASSPGGAPYEQYF. As DNA, the CDR3 is TGTGCCAGCAGCCCTGGCGGGGCGCCCTACGAGCAGTACTTC.

Concerning this clone itself: Other DNA sequences within the sample encode an identical CDR3. The V call is TRBV6-5, the J call TRBJ2-4; D gene unclear. Trimming shortened V by 2 bases and J by 5 bases, and 13 bases separated the two germline ends. The CDR3 extends over 15 amino acids. The germline V gene encodes CDR1 MNHEY and CDR2 SVGAGI. Here the CDR3 reads CASSYGGPPENIQYF. The CDR3 DNA sequence: TGTGCCAGCAGTTACGGCGGTCCCCCCGAAAACATTCAGTACTTC.

The chain combines TRBV28 with TRBJ2-3; D is possibly TRBD2 (6 bases). CDR1 is MDHEN and CDR2 is SYDVKM in the germline V gene. V lost 3 bases and J 1 base, leaving 8 bases between the germline ends. The CDR3 is 14 residues long. This CDR3 is CASSLTSGTDTQYF. The DNA of the CDR3 is TGTGCCAGCAGTTTGACTAGTGGCACAGATACGCAGTATTTT.

V and J are TRBV30 and TRBJ1-5; 7 bases map to TRBD1. This CDR3 contains 15 residues. The V segment lost 1 base and the J segment 6 bases; nucleotides outside the gene matches: 9. Germline loops: CDR1 GTSNPN, CDR2 SVGIG (reference sequence). The CDR3 region has the DNA TGTGCCTGGAGTGGGGCTCAGGGGGGCGGTCAGCCCCAGCATTTT. Protein product: CAWSGAQGGGQPQHF. Complete variable domain (other parts from reference TRBV30 and TRBJ1-5): SQTIHQWPATLVQPVGSPLSLECTVEGTSNPNLYWYRQAAGRGLQLLFYSVGIGQISSEVPQNLSASRPQDRQFILSSKKLLLSDSGFYLCAWSGAQGGGQPQHFGDGTRLSIL.

V is TRBV7-8 and J is TRBJ2-7; 7 bases match TRBD1. This CDR3 contains 16 residues. V trimming: 2 bases; J trimming: 3 bases; junction bases outside the gene matches: 10. Germline V gives CDR1 SGHVS, CDR2 FQNEAQ. DNA for the CDR3: TGTGCCAGCAGCTTACGGGACAGACTACAAGGCTACGAGCAGTACTTC. Protein: CASSLRDRLQGYEQYF.

The chain couples TRBV18 to TRBJ1-5, with no clear D. CDR1 and CDR2 from the germline V gene are KGHSH and LQKENI. V was shortened by 2 bases and J by 3 bases, with 11 bases between the two germline ends. CDR3 size: 15 residues. In nucleotides, the CDR3 is TGTGCCAGCTCACCAGGAAACAGCTACAATCAGCCCCAGCATTTT. Translating it yields CASSPGNSYNQPQHF.

V and J are TRBV6-5 and TRBJ1-2; TRBD1 matches 9 bases. CDR3 length: 15 residues. Germline V gene lookup returns CDR1 MNHEY and CDR2 SVGAGI. V gave up 0 bases and J gave up 6 bases; unmatched junction bases: 5. CDR3 in DNA: TGTGCCAGCAGTTACTCGAGTACAGGGGGCAATGGCTACACCTTC. Amino acids: CASSYSSTGGNGYTF.

This rearrangement joins TRBV5-8 to TRBJ2-4; TRBD2 aligns across 12 bases. J gave up 3 bases and V 0 bases, and 13 bases lay outside the gene matches. Germline V lookup: CDR1 SGHTS, CDR2 YDEGEE. This CDR3 is 20 amino acids long. Here the CDR3 reads CASSLVKFRTSGAIKNIQYF. The DNA of the CDR3 is TGTGCCAGCAGCTTGGTGAAGTTCCGGACTAGCGGGGCGATCAAAAACATTCAGTACTTC.

CDR3 sequence (DNA): TGTGCCAGCAGCTTAGGGCGGTTCCCCTACAATGAGCAGTTCTTC. This translates into CASSLGRFPYNEQFF. This chain uses TRBV7-2 with TRBJ2-1; no reliable D call. The CDR3 loop spans 15 amino acids. Germline assignment: CDR1 SGHTA and CDR2 FQGNSA. V lost 1 base and J 2 bases, leaving 9 bases between the germline ends.

The chain employs TRBV6-1 and TRBJ1-3, with D hard to call. Germline loops: CDR1 MNHNS, CDR2 SASEGT. V was clipped by 10 bases and J by 0 bases, with 7 bases between them. The CDR3 is made up of 12 amino acids. Here the CDR3 reads CATRSSGNTIYF. DNA of the CDR3: TGTGCCACCCGGTCCTCTGGAAACACCATATATTTT.